This T cell receptor beta chain derives from a study of control samples from healthy donors and cancer patients. The CDR3 loop spans 14 amino acids. CDR1 is MGHRA and CDR2 is YSYEKL in the germline V gene. Trimming pared 0 bases from V and 4 bases from J, leaving 7 bases between. TCRdb keeps only in-frame clones here, not all; method: immunoSEQ multiplex PCR. The table lists some 130,000 clones, about 90% of them singletons, with about 7.9% in the top ten. The chain joins TRBV4-1 to TRBJ2-1, with D perhaps TRBD1 (5 bases). This TCR was recovered from a man over 45 with head and neck cancer. Source material: PBMCs. CDR3 nucleotide sequence: TGCGCCAGCAGCCAAGAGACAGTATACAATGAGCAGTTCTTC. Its translation is CASSQETVYNEQFF.